This passage covers 29 T cell receptor beta chains from one sample sequenced in a study of CD8+CD57+ T cells in acquired aplastic anemia. Those patients picked for sequencing had displayed CD8+CD57+ cell expansion on flow cytometry. CDR3 and TCR beta VDJ profiling relied on genomic DNA as the template. TCRdb reanalysed the reads using MiXCR and keeps one entry per CDR3 protein. The sample holds about 120,000 distinct CDR3 sequences; roughly 55% are singletons and the top ten take 29%. Sequencing input: sorted CD4+, CD8+, or CD8+CD57+ T cells (not recorded which) from PBMCs. The receptors originated from a human donor with aplastic anemia.

The genes are TRBV24-1 and TRBJ1-5; TRBD1 matches at 9 bases. Germline lookup yields CDR1 KGHDR and CDR2 SFDVKD. The length of the CDR3 is 16 residues. V shed 4 bases, J shed 2 bases, and the junction held 5 bases outside the gene matches. The CDR3 region is CATSEPRTGGNQPQHF. In DNA, the CDR3 is TGTGCCACCAGTGAACCGCGGACAGGGGGCAATCAGCCCCAGCATTTT.

J is TRBJ2-7 and V is TRBV7-9; possibly TRBD2 for D (5 bases). V was cut by 1 base and J by 6 bases, with 7 bases left in between. Germline-derived CDR1 and CDR2 are SEHNR and FQNEAQ (reference sequence). The CDR3 totals 12 residues. The chain's CDR3 is CASSLGGIEQYF. In nucleotides, the CDR3 is TGTGCCAGCAGCTTAGGAGGGATCGAGCAGTACTTC.

This chain's CDR3 is CATSDGRYGYTF. The CDR3 nucleotides are TGTGCCACCAGTGATGGGAGGTATGGCTACACCTTC. J is TRBJ1-2 and V is TRBV24-1; D call uncertain. V lost 3 bases, J lost 5 bases, and 6 bases lay in between. The length of the CDR3 is 12 residues. Germline CDR1 KGHDR, CDR2 SFDVKD.

The chain is built from TRBV7-6 and TRBJ2-3; 7 bases agree with TRBD2. The CDR3 runs 15 residues. The V segment lost 2 bases and the J segment 5 bases; nucleotides outside the gene matches: 7. Germline V gives CDR1 SGHVS, CDR2 FNYEAQ. DNA of the CDR3: TGTGCCAGCAGCTTACTGGCTAGCGGTAAAGATACGCAGTATTTT. Translating gives CASSLLASGKDTQYF. Variable domain in full (rest from reference TRBV7-6 and TRBJ2-3): GAGVSQSPRYKVTKRGQDVALRCDPISGHVSLYWYRQALGQGPEFLTYFNYEAQQDKSGLPNDRFSAERPEGSISTLTIQRTEQRDSAMYRCASSLLASGKDTQYFGPGTRLTVL.

This clonotype was seen a few times. The rearrangement links TRBV7-9 to TRBJ1-2; D not resolved. From germline, CDR1 is SEHNR and CDR2 FQNEAQ (reference sequence). The CDR3 is 12 amino acids. Trimming shortened V by 4 bases and J by 3 bases, and 6 bases separated the two germline ends. The CDR3 loop reads CASSSEDYGYTF. In DNA, the CDR3 is TGTGCCAGCAGCTCGGAGGACTATGGCTACACCTTC.

The V gene is TRBV24-1, the J gene TRBJ2-5; no firm D call. The CDR3 loop spans 14 amino acids. Germline V CDR1 and CDR2: KGHDR, SFDVKD. Trimming removed 0 bases from V and 4 bases from J, with 8 bases in between. CDR3 loop: CATSDLKVGETQYF. The DNA for the CDR3 is TGTGCCACCAGTGATTTGAAGGTTGGAGAGACCCAGTACTTC.

In its sample, this clonotype was seen a few times. This sequence joins TRBV2 and TRBJ2-5, with D possibly being TRBD1 (5 bases). V was pared by 7 bases and J by 5 bases, with 11 bases between. The CDR3 covers 12 residues. The germline CDR1 and CDR2 sequences are SNHLY and FYNNEI. CDR3 protein: CASNGAGETQYF. In DNA form, the CDR3 reads TGTGCCAGCAATGGCGCAGGGGAGACCCAGTACTTC.

This clonotype is a singleton in its sample. This chain links TRBV7-2 with TRBJ2-3; weak D call: TRBD2 (5 bases). This CDR3 comprises 13 residues. CDR1 SGHTA and CDR2 FQGNSA come from the germline V gene. Trimming cost V 3 bases and J 6 bases, with 10 bases left between them. This CDR3 reads CASSFEGSDTQYF. The DNA of the CDR3 is TGTGCCAGCAGCTTTGAGGGTTCGGATACGCAGTATTTT.

The sample holds many counts of this clonotype. The chain couples TRBV4-1 to TRBJ2-5; TRBD1 matches 7 bases. The V segment lost 0 bases and the J segment 2 bases; nucleotides outside the gene matches: 6. This CDR3 has 16 amino acids. CDR1 MGHRA and CDR2 YSYEKL come from the germline V gene. The CDR3 loop is CASSQEGTAFQETQYF. The DNA of the CDR3 is TGCGCCAGCAGCCAAGAAGGGACAGCCTTTCAAGAGACCCAGTACTTC.

The J gene is TRBJ1-6, the V gene TRBV18; D may be TRBD1 (5 bases). V dropped 3 bases and J dropped 8 bases, with 26 bases sitting between them. The CDR3 contains 19 residues. Germline V CDR1 and CDR2: KGHSH, LQKENI. The CDR3 sequence: CASSPSEQAIYLGDSPLHF. The CDR3, as DNA: TGTGCCAGCTCACCCTCGGAGCAGGCGATCTACCTGGGGGATTCACCCCTCCACTTT.

The rearrangement joins TRBV13 to TRBJ1-3; D gene unclear. This CDR3 is built from 16 residues. The ends were cut back, 5 bases at V and 0 bases at J, with 14 bases in the middle. The V gene's germline CDR1 is PRHDT and CDR2 FYEKMQ (reference sequence). As DNA, the CDR3 is TGTGCCAGCAGCGAAGACGGACTGTACTCTGGAAACACCATATATTTT. It yields the protein CASSEDGLYSGNTIYF.

The sample holds many counts of this clonotype. The genes are TRBV5-5 and TRBJ1-1; 7 bases align to TRBD1. V lost 4 bases to trimming and J lost 3 bases; unmatched junction nucleotides: 6. There are 14 residues in the CDR3. CDR1 and CDR2 (germline): SGHKS, YYEKEE (reference sequence). In nucleotides, the CDR3 is TGTGCCAGCAGCCCCTTTGACAGGGACACTGAAGCTTTCTTT. It is translated as CASSPFDRDTEAFF. Full variable domain (outside the CDR3, taken from reference TRBV5-5 and TRBJ1-1): DAGVTQSPTHLIKTRGQQVTLRCSPISGHKSVSWYQQVLGQGPQFIFQYYEKEERGRGNFPDRFSARQFPNYSSELNVNALLLGDSALYLCASSPFDRDTEAFFGQGTRLTVV.

Comments on this clonotype: It may be a read error: a sequence one base away is much more abundant. This rearrangement joins TRBV6-4 to TRBJ1-1, with a tentative D call TRBD1 (5 bases). The ends were cut back, 4 bases at V and 1 base at J, with 7 bases in the middle. The CDR3 spans 13 residues. CDR1 is MRHNA, CDR2 SNTAGT, per germline. CDR3 DNA: TGTGCCAGCAGTGCGGGGGAGAACACTGAAGCTTTCTTT. Translated, it gives CASSAGENTEAFF.

With respect to this clonotype: No conserved phenylalanine or tryptophan is present at the end of the CDR3, so a read error is the likely explanation. The rearrangement uses TRBV11-2 and TRBJ2-7; either TRBD1 or TRBD2 may supply D (5 bases each). V lost 8 bases and J lost 4, with 24 bases in between. From germline, CDR1 is SGHAT and CDR2 FQNNGV. The CDR3 runs to 16 residues. The CDR3 region has the DNA TGTGCCAGCGGCCCCCCGGGGCTACCTCCAGGGTACGAGCAGTACCTC. It codes for CASGPPGLPPGYEQYL.

The chain couples TRBV19 to TRBJ2-5; 12 bases agree with TRBD1. V was pared by 10 bases and J by 5 bases, with 17 bases of the junction left unmatched. The CDR3 has 17 residues. Germline CDR1 LNHDA, CDR2 SQIVND (reference sequence). CDR3 sequence (DNA): TGTGCCACGCGCCGGGACAGGGGGCGGAAAACCCCCGAGACCCAGTACTTC. This translates into CATRRDRGRKTPETQYF.

This chain uses TRBV7-6 with TRBJ2-7, with a tentative D call TRBD2 (5 bases). CDR1 is SGHVS and CDR2 is FNYEAQ in the germline V gene. The CDR3 length is 15 residues. Deletions cut 3 bases from V and 2 bases from J, with 14 bases between. The CDR3 nucleotides read TGTGCCAGCAGCTTGAGCGGACCTGAGACCTACGAGCAGTACTTC. This codes for CASSLSGPETYEQYF.

This clonotype occurred once. The rearrangement links TRBV29-1 to TRBJ2-7, with 7 bases that match TRBD1. Germline CDR1 SQVTM, CDR2 ANQGSEA. The V segment lost 7 bases and the J segment 2 bases; nucleotides outside the gene matches: 5. This CDR3 region has 12 residues. This chain's CDR3 is CSARDSAYEQYF. The CDR3 nucleotides read TGCAGCGCCCGGGACAGTGCCTACGAGCAGTACTTC.

The chain combines TRBV20-1 with TRBJ2-1; 8 bases map to TRBD1. Germline CDR1 and CDR2: DFQATT and SNEGSKA (reference sequence). The CDR3 is 15 amino acids. V shed 3 bases, J shed 2 bases, and the junction held 6 bases outside the gene matches. This CDR3 is CSASTDRGAYNEQFF. CDR3 sequence (DNA): TGCAGTGCTAGTACCGACAGGGGTGCCTACAATGAGCAGTTCTTC.

The chain has TRBV6-1 and TRBJ1-6; D perhaps matches TRBD1 (6 bases). Germline V gene sequence: CDR1 MNHNS, CDR2 SASEGT. V was trimmed by 8 bases and J by 10 bases, leaving 18 bases between them. The length of the CDR3 is 14 residues. CDR3 in amino acids: CASRRGGVDSPLHF. In DNA form, the CDR3 reads TGTGCCAGCCGCCGAGGGGGGGTTGACTCACCCCTCCACTTT.

The V gene is TRBV5-1, the J gene TRBJ2-7; TRBD2 agrees at 10 bases. The CDR3 has 15 residues. The V and J ends lost 5 bases and 0 bases, in that order; junction bases with no gene match: 5. CDR1 is SGHRS and CDR2 is YFSETQ in the germline V gene. The CDR3 region is CASSHGTSDSYEQYF. CDR3 DNA sequence: TGCGCCAGCAGTCACGGGACTAGCGACTCCTACGAGCAGTACTTC.

With respect to this clonotype: A read error may produce the germline difference seen at one junction end. The V and J genes are TRBV29-1 and TRBJ2-3, with D hard to call. This CDR3 is built from 11 residues. In germline, CDR1 is SQVTM, CDR2 ANQGSEA. CDR3 sequence: CNVGEADTQYF. The CDR3 region has the DNA TGCAACGTTGGAGAGGCAGATACGCAGTATTTT.

The genes are TRBV9 and TRBJ2-1; D unresolved. V gave up 5 bases and J gave up 2 bases, with 8 bases separating them. In germline, CDR1 is SGDLS, CDR2 YYNGEE. The CDR3 has 13 residues. The CDR3 DNA reads as TGTGCCAGCAGGGCAAGCCCCTACAATGAGCAGTTCTTC. Translation: CASRASPYNEQFF. Variable domain in full (rest from reference TRBV9 and TRBJ2-1): DSGVTQTPKHLITATGQRVTLRCSPRSGDLSVYWYQQSLDQGLQFLIQYYNGEERAKGNILERFSAQQFPDLHSELNLSSLELGDSALYFCASRASPYNEQFFGPGTRLTVL.

V and J are TRBV2 and TRBJ1-1; tentatively, D is TRBD1 (5 bases). Trimming removed 1 base at V and 1 base at J, with 10 bases between. Germline V gene sequence: CDR1 SNHLY, CDR2 FYNNEI. CDR3 length: 15 residues. The CDR3 nucleotides are TGTGCCAGCAGTGAAGAGCTGGGGCCGAACACTGAAGCTTTCTTT. Residues: CASSEELGPNTEAFF.

The chain links TRBV20-1 to TRBJ2-7, with a weak D call TRBD2 (5 bases). Germline V gene lookup returns CDR1 DFQATT and CDR2 SNEGSKA (reference sequence). Trimming shortened V by 3 bases and J by 0 bases, and 6 bases separated the two germline ends. The CDR3 is made up of 12 amino acids. DNA of the CDR3: TGCAGTGCTAGCGAGGGCTCCTACGAGCAGTACTTC. Translated, it gives CSASEGSYEQYF.

On this clonotype itself: One junction end disagrees with the germline gene, perhaps due to a read error. This chain connects TRBV25-1 to TRBJ1-2; D is possibly TRBD1 (5 bases). CDR1 and CDR2 from the germline V gene are MGHDK and SYGVNS. The CDR3 totals 16 residues. The CDR3, as DNA: TGTGCCAGCAGTGAATGGGACCGGGGCACCTACTATGACTACACCTTC. Translated, it gives CASSEWDRGTYYDYTF.

The chain links TRBV11-1 to TRBJ2-3, with 13 bases aligning to TRBD2. V lost 3 bases to trimming and J lost 3 bases; unmatched junction nucleotides: 6. This CDR3 region has 17 residues. Per the germline V gene, CDR1 is SGHAT and CDR2 is FQDESV (reference sequence). The CDR3 here is CASSFQRGLAGTDTQYF. In DNA form, the CDR3 reads TGTGCCAGCAGCTTCCAACGGGGACTAGCGGGAACAGATACGCAGTATTTT. The entire variable domain, with the rest obtained from reference TRBV11-1 and TRBJ2-3, is as follows: EAEVAQSPRYKITEKSQAVAFWCDPISGHATLYWYRQILGQGPELLVQFQDESVVDDSQLPKDRFSAERLKGVDSTLKIQPAELGDSAMYLCASSFQRGLAGTDTQYFGPGTRLTVL.

The rearrangement joins TRBV7-8 to TRBJ1-2; 7 bases are a match to TRBD1. V gave up 2 bases and J gave up 4 bases; unmatched junction bases: 1. Germline lookup yields CDR1 SGHVS and CDR2 FQNEAQ. The CDR3 is 13 amino acids. In DNA, the CDR3 is TGTGCCAGCAGCTTATGGGACAGCTATGGCTACACCTTC. It is translated as CASSLWDSYGYTF.

The chain recombines TRBV28 with TRBJ1-1; D is unclear. Germline V gene data show CDR1 as MDHEN and CDR2 as SYDVKM. This CDR3 is 11 amino acids long. Trimming stripped 7 bases from V and 6 bases from J, with 9 bases between. CDR3 coding DNA: TGTGCCAGCATAGGCGGATCTGAAGCTTTCTTT. Its protein is CASIGGSEAFF.

The chain employs TRBV10-2 and TRBJ1-1; possibly TRBD1 for D (5 bases). The V gene's germline CDR1 is WSHSY and CDR2 SAAADI. The germline V and J ends were trimmed by 4 bases and 1 base, with 10 bases remaining between them. The length of the CDR3 is 14 residues. This chain's CDR3 is CASSVGAPNTEAFF. DNA for the CDR3: TGCGCCAGCAGTGTTGGGGCTCCGAACACTGAAGCTTTCTTT.